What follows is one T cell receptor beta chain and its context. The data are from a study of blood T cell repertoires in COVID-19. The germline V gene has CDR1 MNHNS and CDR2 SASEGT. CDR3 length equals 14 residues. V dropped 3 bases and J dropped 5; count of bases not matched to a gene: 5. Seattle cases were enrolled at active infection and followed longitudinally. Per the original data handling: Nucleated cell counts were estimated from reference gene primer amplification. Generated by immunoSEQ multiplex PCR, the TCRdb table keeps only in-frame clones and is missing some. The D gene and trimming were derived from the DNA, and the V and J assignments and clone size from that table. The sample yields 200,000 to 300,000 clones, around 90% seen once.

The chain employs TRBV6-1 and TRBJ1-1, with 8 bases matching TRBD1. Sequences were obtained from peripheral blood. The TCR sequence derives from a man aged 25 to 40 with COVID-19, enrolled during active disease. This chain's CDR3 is CASSEDRVRTEAFF. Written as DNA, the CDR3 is TGTGCCAGCAGTGAGGACAGGGTGAGAACTGAAGCTTTCTTT.